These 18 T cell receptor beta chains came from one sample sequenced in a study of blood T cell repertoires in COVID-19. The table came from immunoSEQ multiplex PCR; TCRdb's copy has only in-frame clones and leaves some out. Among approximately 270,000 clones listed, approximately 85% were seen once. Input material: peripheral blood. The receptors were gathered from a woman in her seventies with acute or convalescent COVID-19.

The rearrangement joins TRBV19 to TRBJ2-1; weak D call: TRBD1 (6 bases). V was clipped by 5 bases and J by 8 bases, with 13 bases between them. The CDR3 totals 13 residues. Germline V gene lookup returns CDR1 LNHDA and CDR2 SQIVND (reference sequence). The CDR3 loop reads CASSFLRGDEQFF. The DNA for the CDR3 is TGTGCCAGTAGTTTCCTCAGGGGCGATGAGCAGTTCTTC.

The CDR3 protein is CASAVGWETQYF. The CDR3 DNA reads as TGTGCCAGCGCGGTCGGGTGGGAGACCCAGTACTTC. The rearrangement uses TRBV2 and TRBJ2-5; D gene uncertain. Trimming shortened V by 8 bases and J by 5 bases, and 12 bases separated the two germline ends. This CDR3 is built from 12 residues. CDR1 is SNHLY, CDR2 FYNNEI, per germline.

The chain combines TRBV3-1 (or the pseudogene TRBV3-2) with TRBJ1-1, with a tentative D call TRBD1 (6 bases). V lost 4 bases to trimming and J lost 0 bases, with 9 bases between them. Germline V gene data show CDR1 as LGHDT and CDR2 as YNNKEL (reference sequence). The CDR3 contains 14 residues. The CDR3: CASSLGQMNTEAFF. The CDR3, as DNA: TGTGCCAGCAGCCTGGGACAAATGAACACTGAAGCTTTCTTT.

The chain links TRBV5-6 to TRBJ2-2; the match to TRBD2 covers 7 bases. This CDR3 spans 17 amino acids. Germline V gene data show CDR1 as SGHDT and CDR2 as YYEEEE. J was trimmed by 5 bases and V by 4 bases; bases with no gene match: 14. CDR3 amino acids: CASSVVYGARGTGELFF. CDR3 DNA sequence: TGTGCCAGCAGCGTCGTATATGGCGCGCGGGGGACCGGGGAGCTGTTTTTT.

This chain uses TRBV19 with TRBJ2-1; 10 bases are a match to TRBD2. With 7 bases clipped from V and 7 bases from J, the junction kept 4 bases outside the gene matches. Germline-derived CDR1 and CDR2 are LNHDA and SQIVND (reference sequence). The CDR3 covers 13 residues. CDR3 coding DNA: TGTGCCAGTACTAAGCGGGGGGGGAATGAGCAGTTCTTC. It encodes CASTKRGGNEQFF.

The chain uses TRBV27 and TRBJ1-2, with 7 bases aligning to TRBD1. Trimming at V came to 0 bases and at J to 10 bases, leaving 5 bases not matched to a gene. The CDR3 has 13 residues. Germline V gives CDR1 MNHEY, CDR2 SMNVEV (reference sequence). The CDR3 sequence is CASSLSATGDYTF. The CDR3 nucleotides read TGTGCCAGCAGTTTATCAGCAACAGGGGACTACACCTTC.

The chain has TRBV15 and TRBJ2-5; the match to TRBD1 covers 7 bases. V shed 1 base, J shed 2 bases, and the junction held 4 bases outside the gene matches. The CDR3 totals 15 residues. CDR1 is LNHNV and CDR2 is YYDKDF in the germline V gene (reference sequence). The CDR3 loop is CATSRARDSQETQYF. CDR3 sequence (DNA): TGTGCCACCAGCAGAGCCCGGGACAGTCAAGAGACCCAGTACTTC.

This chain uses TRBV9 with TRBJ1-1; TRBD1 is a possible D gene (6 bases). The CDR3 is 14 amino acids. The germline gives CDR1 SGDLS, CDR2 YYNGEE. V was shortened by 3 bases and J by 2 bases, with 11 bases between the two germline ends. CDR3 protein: CASSAQGINTEAFF. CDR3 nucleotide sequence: TGTGCCAGCAGCGCTCAGGGGATTAACACTGAAGCTTTCTTT.

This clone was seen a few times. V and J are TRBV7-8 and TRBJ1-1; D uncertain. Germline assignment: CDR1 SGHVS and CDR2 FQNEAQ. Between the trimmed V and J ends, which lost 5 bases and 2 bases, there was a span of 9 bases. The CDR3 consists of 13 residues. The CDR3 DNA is TGTGCCAGCAGCCTCACAAGAAACACTGAAGCTTTCTTT. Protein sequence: CASSLTRNTEAFF.

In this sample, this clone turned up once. This CDR3 is CASRFSTGANVLTF. The CDR3, as DNA: TGTGCCAGCAGGTTCTCTACTGGGGCCAACGTCCTGACTTTC. The rearrangement uses TRBV2 and TRBJ2-6; no firm D call. CDR3 length: 14 amino acids. V was cut by 6 bases and J by 2 bases, with 8 bases left in between. Germline lookup yields CDR1 SNHLY and CDR2 FYNNEI.

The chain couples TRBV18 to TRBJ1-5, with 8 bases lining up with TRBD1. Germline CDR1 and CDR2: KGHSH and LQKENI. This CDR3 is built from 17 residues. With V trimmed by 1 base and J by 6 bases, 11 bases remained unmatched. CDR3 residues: CASSPRPGGAESQPQHF. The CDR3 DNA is TGTGCCAGCTCACCACGGCCAGGGGGCGCGGAAAGTCAGCCCCAGCATTTT.

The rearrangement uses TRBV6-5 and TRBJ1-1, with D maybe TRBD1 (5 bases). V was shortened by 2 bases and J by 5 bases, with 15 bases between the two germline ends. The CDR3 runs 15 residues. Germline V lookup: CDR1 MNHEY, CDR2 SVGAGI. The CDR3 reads CASSYPGGEGTEAFF. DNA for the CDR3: TGTGCCAGCAGTTACCCCGGCGGGGAGGGGACTGAAGCTTTCTTT.

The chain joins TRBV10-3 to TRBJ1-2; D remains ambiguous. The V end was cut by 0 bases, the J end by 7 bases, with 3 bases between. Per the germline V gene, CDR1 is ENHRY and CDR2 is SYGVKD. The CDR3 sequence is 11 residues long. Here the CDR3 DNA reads TGTGCCATCAGTGAGTCGCGTGGCTACACCTTC. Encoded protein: CAISESRGYTF.

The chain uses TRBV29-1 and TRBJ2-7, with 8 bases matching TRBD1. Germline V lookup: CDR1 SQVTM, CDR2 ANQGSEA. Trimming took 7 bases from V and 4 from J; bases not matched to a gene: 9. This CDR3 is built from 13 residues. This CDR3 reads CSGGEDRVYEQYF. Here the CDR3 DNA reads TGCAGCGGGGGGGAGGACAGGGTGTACGAGCAGTACTTC.

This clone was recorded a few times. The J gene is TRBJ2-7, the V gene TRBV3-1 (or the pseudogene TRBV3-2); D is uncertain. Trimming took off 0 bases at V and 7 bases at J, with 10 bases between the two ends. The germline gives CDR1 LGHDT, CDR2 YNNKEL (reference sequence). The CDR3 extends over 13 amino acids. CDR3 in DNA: TGTGCCAGCAGCCAAGAGCTCGGGTGGGAGCAGTACTTC. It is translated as CASSQELGWEQYF.

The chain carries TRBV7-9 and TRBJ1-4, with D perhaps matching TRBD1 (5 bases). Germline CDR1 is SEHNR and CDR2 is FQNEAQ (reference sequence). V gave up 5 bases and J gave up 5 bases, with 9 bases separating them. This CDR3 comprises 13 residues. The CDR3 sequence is CASSTTENEKLFF. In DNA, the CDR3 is TGTGCCAGCAGCACGACAGAGAATGAAAAACTGTTTTTT.

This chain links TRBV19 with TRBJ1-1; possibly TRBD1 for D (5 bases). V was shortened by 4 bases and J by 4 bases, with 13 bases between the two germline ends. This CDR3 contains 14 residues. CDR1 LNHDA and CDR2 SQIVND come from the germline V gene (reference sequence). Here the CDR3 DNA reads TGTGCCAGTAGTAGCTGGGGCGAAGTCACTGAAGCTTTCTTT. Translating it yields CASSSWGEVTEAFF.

For the CDR3, the DNA is TGCGCCAGCAGTCCCTTAACTGGTCAGCCCCAGCATTTT. Residues: CASSPLTGQPQHF. The chain couples TRBV10-1 to TRBJ1-5; D is uncertain. The germline gives CDR1 WNHNN, CDR2 SYGVQD (reference sequence). The CDR3 extends over 13 amino acids. Deletions cut 5 bases from V and 6 bases from J, with 11 bases between.